These 16 T cell receptor beta chains were all obtained from the same sample, sequenced in a study of regulatory T cells in long-lasting Graves disease. Library construction for TCR beta used iRepertoire HTBI primers and Arm-PCR of CDR3 regions. TCRdb re-analysed the multiplex PCR reads in MiXCR, keeping a single row per CDR3 protein. This sample has about 450,000 distinct CDR3 sequences, with 20% to 25% found just once. The time point here: persistent/refractory GD, antithyroid drugs over 5 years with positive TRAb. Construction of the TCR library relied on RNA isolated from PBMCs. The sample consisted of peripheral blood mononuclear cells (PBMCs), taken when the disease was refractory, from a patient treated with antithyroid drugs. The origin of the receptors is a female donor with Graves disease.

The chain joins TRBV12-3 or TRBV12-4 to TRBJ2-2; 14 positions agree with TRBD2. After removal of 6 bases from V and 7 bases from J, the junction contained 4 bases not matched to a gene. This CDR3 contains 15 residues. The CDR3 DNA reads TGTGCCAGCAGGACTAGCGGGAGGGCCGTCGGGGAGCTGTTTTTT. It codes for CASRTSGRAVGELFF.

CDR3 region: CAWSVRGLWEKLFF. Here the CDR3 DNA reads TGTGCCTGGAGTGTAAGGGGGCTCTGGGAAAAACTGTTTTTT. The chain couples TRBV30 to TRBJ1-4, with TRBD1 matching over 7 bases. Trimming cost V 0 bases and J 8 bases; bases outside gene matches: 6. The CDR3 extends over 14 amino acids. Germline V gene data show CDR1 as GTSNPN and CDR2 as SVGIG (reference sequence).

This sequence joins TRBV27 and TRBJ1-3, with D possibly matching TRBD1 (5 bases). CDR1 is MNHEY and CDR2 is SMNVEV in the germline V gene (reference sequence). The CDR3 length is 12 residues. Trimming cost V 8 bases and J 1 base, with 6 bases left between them. Here the CDR3 DNA reads TGTGCCAGCGGGGGATCTGGAAACACCATATATTTT. This sequence encodes CASGGSGNTIYF.

This clonotype was detected only a few times. The chain couples TRBV27 to TRBJ2-1; 9 bases match TRBD2. This CDR3 is built from 14 residues. With 8 bases clipped from V and 6 bases from J, the junction kept 8 bases outside the gene matches. CDR1 and CDR2 from the germline V gene are MNHEY and SMNVEV (reference sequence). The CDR3 loop is CASQLRGLANEQFF. The CDR3 DNA follows: TGTGCCAGCCAATTACGGGGACTAGCCAATGAGCAGTTCTTC.

The chain carries TRBV11-2 and TRBJ2-2, with D possibly matching TRBD1 (6 bases). Germline CDR1 is SGHAT and CDR2 is FQNNGV. The CDR3 consists of 17 residues. Trimming removed 4 bases at V and 1 base at J, with 16 bases between. CDR3 coding DNA: TGTGCCAGCAGCTACCACAGGGCCCAAATGAACACCGGGGAGCTGTTTTTT. Translated, it gives CASSYHRAQMNTGELFF. Full variable domain (missing parts from reference TRBV11-2 and TRBJ2-2): EAGVAQSPRYKIIEKRQSVAFWCNPISGHATLYWYQQILGQGPKLLIQFQNNGVVDDSQLPKDRFSAERLKGVDSTLKIQPAKLEDSAVYLCASSYHRAQMNTGELFFGEGSRLTVL.

This clonotype was detected many times. V gene TRBV12-3 or TRBV12-4 combines with J gene TRBJ2-7; possibly TRBD1 for D (5 bases). The CDR3 is 13 amino acids. V was trimmed by 7 bases and J by 7 bases, leaving 17 bases between them. The chain's CDR3 is CASTSRAPWEQYF. The CDR3 DNA is TGTGCCAGCACAAGCAGGGCCCCTTGGGAGCAGTACTTC.

The J gene is TRBJ1-2, the V gene TRBV9; TRBD1 matches 10 bases. This CDR3 comprises 16 residues. From germline, CDR1 is SGDLS and CDR2 YYNGEE. Unmatched junction bases numbered 9, after V lost 3 bases and J lost 4 bases. The CDR3 protein is CASSAPGQGFFYGYTF. CDR3 nucleotides: TGTGCCAGCAGCGCTCCGGGACAGGGGTTTTTCTATGGCTACACCTTC.

The chain combines TRBV20-1 with TRBJ2-5; 7 nucleotides align to TRBD2. This CDR3 has 19 residues. The germline CDR1 and CDR2 sequences are DFQATT and SNEGSKA (reference sequence). V trimming: 0 bases; J trimming: 4 bases; junction bases outside the gene matches: 20. CDR3 DNA: TGCAGTGCTAGAGATATCACGGTAGCGGGCACGGACGTGGGAGAGACCCAGTACTTC. Translated: CSARDITVAGTDVGETQYF.

The V and J genes are TRBV7-9 and TRBJ1-1; D unclear. This CDR3 is 13 amino acids long. The V gene lost 2 bases and the J gene lost 4 bases, with 8 bases spanning the gap. Germline V CDR1 and CDR2: SEHNR, FQNEAQ (reference sequence). The CDR3 protein is CASSLNDGTEAFF. Written as DNA, the CDR3 is TGTGCCAGCAGCTTAAACGACGGCACTGAAGCTTTCTTT.

The genes are TRBV6-2 or TRBV6-3 and TRBJ1-5, with D possibly matching TRBD1 (5 bases). The V gene lost 7 bases and the J gene lost 2 bases, with 18 bases spanning the gap. This CDR3 comprises 16 residues. Looked up from germline, CDR1 is MNHEY and CDR2 is SVGEGT. The CDR3 nucleotides read TGTGCCAGCACCGAAGGGCCAGGGATGGGCAATCAGCCCCAGCATTTT. Translating gives CASTEGPGMGNQPQHF.

Only a few counts were recorded for this clonotype. The rearrangement joins TRBV7-2 to TRBJ2-1; D uncertain. CDR1 and CDR2 (germline): SGHTA, FQGNSA. The V end was cut by 0 bases, the J end by 6 bases, with 6 bases between. This CDR3 has 13 residues. The CDR3 DNA sequence: TGTGCCAGCAGCTTAGCCACTGCCAATGAGCAGTTCTTC. This codes for CASSLATANEQFF.

This clonotype was seen more than once but under ten times. This chain joins TRBV7-6 and TRBJ2-5, with TRBD2 matching 11 bases. V lost 3 bases and J lost 1; bases outside the gene matches: 1. The CDR3 is 15 amino acids. The germline V gene encodes CDR1 SGHVS and CDR2 FNYEAQ. The CDR3 is CASSLTSGTQETQYF. The CDR3 DNA follows: TGTGCCAGCAGCTTGACTAGCGGGACCCAAGAGACCCAGTACTTC.

This chain links TRBV6-1 with TRBJ1-5, with TRBD1 matching 7 bases. Per the germline V gene, CDR1 is MNHNS and CDR2 is SASEGT. The V and J ends lost 8 bases and 5 bases, in that order; junction bases with no gene match: 6. The CDR3 is made up of 13 amino acids. CDR3 amino acids: CASSGGGYQPQHF. The CDR3, as DNA: TGTGCCAGCTCAGGGGGGGGGTATCAGCCCCAGCATTTT.

The genes are TRBV24-1 and TRBJ1-1; weak D call: TRBD1 (5 bases). Germline assignment: CDR1 KGHDR and CDR2 SFDVKD. Trimming pared 9 bases from V and 6 bases from J, leaving 10 bases between. The CDR3 runs 11 residues. The CDR3: CATDSGAEAFF. CDR3 nucleotide sequence: TGTGCCACCGACTCGGGGGCTGAAGCTTTCTTT.

V and J are TRBV7-3 and TRBJ2-2; possible D gene TRBD2, 6 bases. The CDR3 loop spans 18 amino acids. The germline gives CDR1 SGHTA, CDR2 FQGTGA. V lost 5 bases and J lost 1, with 20 bases in between. CDR3 region: CASSPYHHAGRNTGELFF. Here the CDR3 DNA reads TGTGCCAGCAGCCCCTACCATCATGCGGGGCGGAACACCGGGGAGCTGTTTTTT.

The chain recombines TRBV4-2 with TRBJ2-5; TRBD1 agrees at 9 bases. This CDR3 spans 16 amino acids. The V gene end was trimmed by 2 bases and the J gene end by 5 bases; junction bases not matched to a gene: 9. Germline loops: CDR1 LGHNA, CDR2 YNFKEQ. The DNA for the CDR3 is TGTGCCAGCAGCCAAAGAACAGGGGGCGTAAGGGAGACCCAGTACTTC. Translating gives CASSQRTGGVRETQYF.